Many counts were recorded for the clone carrying this TCR beta chain. The sample belongs to a study of naive and memory T cell subsets. Documented treatment: skin biopsy from saline-injected control site (resident skin T cells). Unsorted total RNA, roughly 1 to 1,100 ng, was DNase treated before reverse transcription. Four PCR rounds used nested alpha and beta constant region primers plus the SP2 primer. A single record per CDR3 protein comes from TCRdb applying MiXCR to the UMI-ligation and nested PCR reads. The sample has about 2,000 distinct CDR3 sequences, around 4% seen once. The germline CDR1 and CDR2 sequences are MNHEY and SVGEGT. V dropped 6 bases and J dropped 5 bases, with 11 bases sitting between them. This CDR3 contains 13 residues.

The chain has TRBV6-2 or TRBV6-3 and TRBJ2-1; D gene ambiguous. The material sequenced was skin, taken from a saline injection site in the skin. This sequence was found in an adult in good health. CDR3 loop: CASRTGFNNEQFF. In nucleotides, the CDR3 is TGTGCCAGCAGAACCGGTTTTAACAATGAGCAGTTCTTC.